This passage covers 9 T cell receptor beta chains from one sample sequenced in a study of T cell responses to AZD1222 COVID-19 vaccine. Profiling relied on immunoSEQ multiplex PCR, and the TCRdb table lists in-frame clones only, not all of them. The data hold about 73,000 clones, with roughly 88% observed a single time. The material sequenced was peripheral blood, taken on day 0 of AZD1222 vaccination. Every receptor here comes from an adult in good health.

V and J are TRBV6-5 and TRBJ1-3; TRBD1 might be the D (5 bases). V lost 0 bases, J lost 1 base, and 10 bases lay in between. The germline CDR1 and CDR2 sequences are MNHEY and SVGAGI. This CDR3 comprises 16 residues. The CDR3 region is CASSYSGGTSGNTIYF. The CDR3 DNA is TGTGCCAGCAGTTACTCTGGGGGAACTTCTGGAAACACCATATATTTT.

The chain has TRBV6-5 and TRBJ1-5; D may be TRBD1 (5 bases). CDR1 MNHEY and CDR2 SVGAGI come from the germline V gene. With 4 bases removed from V and 6 bases from J, the gap between germline ends came to 13 bases. The CDR3 is made up of 14 amino acids. CDR3: CASSSPGLGQPQHF. The CDR3 DNA reads as TGTGCCAGCAGTTCACCAGGGCTAGGTCAGCCCCAGCATTTT.

The rearrangement links TRBV18 to TRBJ1-6; possibly TRBD1 for D (5 bases). This CDR3 region has 17 residues. The V end was cut by 3 bases, the J end by 4 bases, with 16 bases between. Per germline, CDR1 KGHSH and CDR2 LQKENI. Here the CDR3 DNA reads TGTGCCAGCTCACCGCCTCCCGGGGGGTTGTATAATTCACCCCTCCACTTT. Its translation is CASSPPPGGLYNSPLHF.

The chain couples TRBV11-1 to TRBJ2-1; D is tentatively TRBD1 or TRBD2 (5 bases each). V lost 2 bases and J 6 bases, leaving 14 bases between the germline ends. The CDR3 is 15 residues long. Germline V gene data show CDR1 as SGHAT and CDR2 as FQDESV (reference sequence). CDR3 coding DNA: TGTGCCAGCAGCTTAAGGGGAAGCGGTTTCAATGAGCAGTTCTTC. Its translation is CASSLRGSGFNEQFF.

V usage is TRBV28 and J usage is TRBJ2-3; 7 bases map to TRBD2. The V gene's germline CDR1 is MDHEN and CDR2 SYDVKM. This CDR3 has 15 amino acids. V trimming: 5 bases; J trimming: 2 bases; junction bases outside the gene matches: 7. CDR3: CASSPPSGLTDTQYF. The CDR3 DNA follows: TGTGCCAGCAGTCCCCCTAGCGGTCTCACAGATACGCAGTATTTT.

The V gene is TRBV10-3, the J gene TRBJ2-1, with 9 bases identical to TRBD2. Germline V lookup: CDR1 ENHRY, CDR2 SYGVKD. V lost 7 bases, J lost 7 bases, and 2 bases stayed unmatched. This CDR3 spans 12 amino acids. CDR3 loop: CAIMAGGNEQFF. CDR3 DNA sequence: TGTGCCATCATGGCGGGAGGGAATGAGCAGTTCTTC.

This chain uses TRBV7-6 with TRBJ1-5; TRBD1 agrees at 8 bases. The CDR3 consists of 18 residues. The ends lost 5 bases at V and 0 bases at J; junction bases unmatched: 12. Germline V gene lookup returns CDR1 SGHVS and CDR2 FNYEAQ. The CDR3 sequence: CASSAQAGGRHSNQPQHF. Written as DNA, the CDR3 is TGTGCCAGCAGCGCTCAGGCAGGGGGCCGACATAGCAATCAGCCCCAGCATTTT.

CDR3 nucleotide sequence: TGTGCCAGCAGCCTTAGCGGGAAGTACGAGCAGTACTTC. Translated, it gives CASSLSGKYEQYF. The rearrangement links TRBV13 to TRBJ2-7, with 8 bases aligning to TRBD2. V shed 5 bases, J shed 4 bases, and the junction held 4 bases outside the gene matches. The CDR3 length is 13 residues. The germline CDR1 and CDR2 sequences are PRHDT and FYEKMQ (reference sequence).

This chain connects TRBV27 to TRBJ2-1; 7 bases map to TRBD1. This CDR3 has 17 amino acids. Per the germline V gene, CDR1 is MNHEY and CDR2 is SMNVEV (reference sequence). V was clipped by 4 bases and J by 2 bases; unmatched bases: 11. The CDR3 DNA reads as TGTGCCAGCAGTTCGATGAAGGGGGCTGGGGCCTACAATGAGCAGTTCTTC. This gives the protein CASSSMKGAGAYNEQFF.